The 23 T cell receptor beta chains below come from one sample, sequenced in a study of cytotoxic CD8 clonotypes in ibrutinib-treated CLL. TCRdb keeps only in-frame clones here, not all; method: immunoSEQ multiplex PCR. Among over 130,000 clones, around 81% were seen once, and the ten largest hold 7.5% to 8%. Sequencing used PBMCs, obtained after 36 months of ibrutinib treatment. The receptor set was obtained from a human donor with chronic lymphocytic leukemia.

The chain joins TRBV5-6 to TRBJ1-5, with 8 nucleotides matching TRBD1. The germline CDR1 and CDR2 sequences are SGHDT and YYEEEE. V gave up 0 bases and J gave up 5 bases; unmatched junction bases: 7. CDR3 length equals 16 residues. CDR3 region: CASSLVPGQDYQPQHF. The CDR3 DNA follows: TGTGCCAGCAGCTTGGTACCGGGACAGGACTATCAGCCCCAGCATTTT.

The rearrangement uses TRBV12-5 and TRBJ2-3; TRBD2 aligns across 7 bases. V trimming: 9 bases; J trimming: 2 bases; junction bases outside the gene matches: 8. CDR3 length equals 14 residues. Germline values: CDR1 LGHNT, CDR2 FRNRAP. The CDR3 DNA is TGTGCTAGCACCCGGGACTACCTCACAGATACGCAGTATTTT. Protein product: CASTRDYLTDTQYF.

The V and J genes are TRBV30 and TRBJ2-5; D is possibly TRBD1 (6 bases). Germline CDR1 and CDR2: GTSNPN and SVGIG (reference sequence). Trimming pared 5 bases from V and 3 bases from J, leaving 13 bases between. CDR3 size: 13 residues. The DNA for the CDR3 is TGTGCCTGGGGGTATAACAGGGAAGAGACCCAGTACTTC. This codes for CAWGYNREETQYF.

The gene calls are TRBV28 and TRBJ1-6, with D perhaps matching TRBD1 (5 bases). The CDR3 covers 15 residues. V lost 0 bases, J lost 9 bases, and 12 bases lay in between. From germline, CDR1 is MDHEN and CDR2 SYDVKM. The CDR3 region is CASSLWTIGVSPLHF. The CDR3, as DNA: TGTGCCAGCAGTTTATGGACGATAGGGGTTTCACCCCTCCACTTT.

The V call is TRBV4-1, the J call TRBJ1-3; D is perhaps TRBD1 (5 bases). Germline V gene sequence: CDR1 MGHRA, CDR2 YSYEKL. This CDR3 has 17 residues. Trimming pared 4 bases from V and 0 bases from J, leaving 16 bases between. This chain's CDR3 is CASSLIPGGYSGNTIYF. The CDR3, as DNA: TGCGCCAGCAGCCTAATTCCGGGGGGGTACTCTGGAAACACCATATATTTT.

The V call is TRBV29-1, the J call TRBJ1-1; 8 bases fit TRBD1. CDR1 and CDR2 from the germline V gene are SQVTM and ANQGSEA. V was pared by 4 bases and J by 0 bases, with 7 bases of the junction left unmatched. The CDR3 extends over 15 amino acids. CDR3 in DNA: TGCAGCGTTGTTCAGGGGGCATCAATGAACACTGAAGCTTTCTTT. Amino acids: CSVVQGASMNTEAFF.

This chain's CDR3 is CAWSTGQYRTGELFF. In nucleotides, the CDR3 is TGTGCCTGGAGTACGGGACAGTACAGGACCGGGGAGCTGTTTTTT. This rearrangement joins TRBV30 to TRBJ2-2, with TRBD1 identical over 7 bases. V gave up 2 bases and J gave up 5 bases; unmatched junction bases: 8. CDR3 length equals 15 residues. Germline V gene sequence: CDR1 GTSNPN, CDR2 SVGIG (reference sequence).

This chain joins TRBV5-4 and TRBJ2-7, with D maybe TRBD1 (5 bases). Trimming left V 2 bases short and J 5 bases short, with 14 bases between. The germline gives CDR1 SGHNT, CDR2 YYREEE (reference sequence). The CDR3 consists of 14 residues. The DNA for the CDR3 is TGTGCCAGCAGCTTTCCCCAGGGATTTAACGAGCAGTACTTC. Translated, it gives CASSFPQGFNEQYF. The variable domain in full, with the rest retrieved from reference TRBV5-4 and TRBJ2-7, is ETGVTQSPTHLIKTRGQQVTLRCSSQSGHNTVSWYQQALGQGPQFIFQYYREEENGRGNFPPRFSGLQFPNYSSELNVNALELDDSALYLCASSFPQGFNEQYFGPGTRLTVT.

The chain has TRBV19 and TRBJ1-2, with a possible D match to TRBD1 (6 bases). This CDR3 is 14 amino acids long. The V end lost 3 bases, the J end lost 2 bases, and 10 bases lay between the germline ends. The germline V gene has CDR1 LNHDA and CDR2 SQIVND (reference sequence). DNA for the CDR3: TGTGCCAGTAGTATGGCAGGGGTAAACTATGGCTACACCTTC. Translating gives CASSMAGVNYGYTF.

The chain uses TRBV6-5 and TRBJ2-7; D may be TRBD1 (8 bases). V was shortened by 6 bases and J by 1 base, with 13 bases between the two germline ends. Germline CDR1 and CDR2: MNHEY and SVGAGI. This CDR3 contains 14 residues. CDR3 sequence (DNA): TGTGCCAGCAGGCGGGGGACAGGATCCTACGAGCAGTACTTC. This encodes CASRRGTGSYEQYF.

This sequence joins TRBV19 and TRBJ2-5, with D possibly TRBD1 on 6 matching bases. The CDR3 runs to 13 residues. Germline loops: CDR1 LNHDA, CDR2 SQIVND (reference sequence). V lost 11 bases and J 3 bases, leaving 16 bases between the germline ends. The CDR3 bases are TGTGCCTCCAATTGGGCAGGGGAAGAGACCCAGTACTTC. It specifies CASNWAGEETQYF.

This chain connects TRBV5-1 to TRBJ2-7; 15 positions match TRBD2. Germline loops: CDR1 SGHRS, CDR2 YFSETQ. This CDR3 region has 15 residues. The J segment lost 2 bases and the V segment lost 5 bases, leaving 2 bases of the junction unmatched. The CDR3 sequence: CASSWTSGGAYEQYF. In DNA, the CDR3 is TGCGCCAGCAGTTGGACTAGCGGGGGGGCCTACGAGCAGTACTTC.

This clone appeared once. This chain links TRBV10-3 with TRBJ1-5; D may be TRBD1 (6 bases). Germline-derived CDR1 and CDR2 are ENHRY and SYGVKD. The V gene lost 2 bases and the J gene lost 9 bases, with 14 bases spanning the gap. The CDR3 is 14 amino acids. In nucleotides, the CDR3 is TGTGCCATCAGTGAGGGACAGCCCGGCGGGCCCCAGCATTTT. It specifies CAISEGQPGGPQHF.

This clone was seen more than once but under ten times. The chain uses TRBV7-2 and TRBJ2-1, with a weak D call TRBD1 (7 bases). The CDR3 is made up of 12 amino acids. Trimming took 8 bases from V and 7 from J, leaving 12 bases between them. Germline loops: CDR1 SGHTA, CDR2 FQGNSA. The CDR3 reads CASARGRNEQFF. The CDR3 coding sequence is TGTGCCAGCGCCAGGGGGAGGAATGAGCAGTTCTTC.

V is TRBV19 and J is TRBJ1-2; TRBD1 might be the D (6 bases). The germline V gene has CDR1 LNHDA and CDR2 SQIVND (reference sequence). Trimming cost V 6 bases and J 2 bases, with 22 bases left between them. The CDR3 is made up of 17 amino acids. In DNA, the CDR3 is TGTGCCAGTAGCAAGGGGGACCGGGATAGGAGGAACTATGGCTACACCTTC. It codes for CASSKGDRDRRNYGYTF.

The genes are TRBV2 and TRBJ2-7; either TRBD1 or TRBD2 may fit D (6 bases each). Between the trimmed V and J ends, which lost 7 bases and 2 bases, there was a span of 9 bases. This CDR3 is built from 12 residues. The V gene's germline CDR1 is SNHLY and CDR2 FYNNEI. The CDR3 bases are TGTGCCAGCACGAGGGGGGCCTACGAGCAGTACTTC. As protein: CASTRGAYEQYF.

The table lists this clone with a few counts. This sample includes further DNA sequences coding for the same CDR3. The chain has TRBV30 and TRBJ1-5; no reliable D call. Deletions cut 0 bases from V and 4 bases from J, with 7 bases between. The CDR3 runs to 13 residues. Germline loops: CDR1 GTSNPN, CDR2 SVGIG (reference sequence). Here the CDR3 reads CAWSVRENQPQHF. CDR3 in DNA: TGTGCCTGGAGTGTACGGGAGAATCAGCCCCAGCATTTT.

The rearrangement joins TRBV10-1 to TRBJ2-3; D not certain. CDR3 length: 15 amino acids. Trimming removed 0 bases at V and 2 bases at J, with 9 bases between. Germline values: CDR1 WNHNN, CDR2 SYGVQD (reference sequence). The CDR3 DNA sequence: TGCGCCAGCAGTGAGTCCGGAATCGTCACAGATACGCAGTATTTT. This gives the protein CASSESGIVTDTQYF.

The CDR3 region has the DNA TGTGCCAGCAGCTTAGGAAGAAGGGGGACCTACGAGCAGTACTTC. Its translation: CASSLGRRGTYEQYF. The chain joins TRBV13 to TRBJ2-7, with D perhaps TRBD1 (6 bases). The CDR3 is 15 amino acids. Trimming shortened V by 0 bases and J by 2 bases, and 11 bases separated the two germline ends. Germline assignment: CDR1 PRHDT and CDR2 FYEKMQ (reference sequence).

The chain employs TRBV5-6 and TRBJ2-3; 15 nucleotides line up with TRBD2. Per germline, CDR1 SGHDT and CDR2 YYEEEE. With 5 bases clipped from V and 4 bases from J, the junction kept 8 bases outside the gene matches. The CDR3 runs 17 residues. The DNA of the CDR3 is TGTGCCAGCAGTCCGGGGACTAGCGGGGGGAAGTCAGATACGCAGTATTTT. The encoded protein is CASSPGTSGGKSDTQYF.

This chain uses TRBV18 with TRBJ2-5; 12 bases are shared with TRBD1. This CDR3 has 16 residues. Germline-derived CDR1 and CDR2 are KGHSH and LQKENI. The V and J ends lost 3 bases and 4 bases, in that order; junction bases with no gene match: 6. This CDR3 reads CASSPTGQGARETQYF. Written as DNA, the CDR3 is TGTGCCAGCTCACCGACGGGACAGGGGGCGCGAGAGACCCAGTACTTC. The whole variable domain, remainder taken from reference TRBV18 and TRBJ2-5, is NAGVMQNPRHLVRRRGQEARLRCSPMKGHSHVYWYRQLPEEGLKFMVYLQKENIIDESGMPKERFSAEFPKEGPSILRIQQVVRGDSAAYFCASSPTGQGARETQYFGPGTRLLVL.

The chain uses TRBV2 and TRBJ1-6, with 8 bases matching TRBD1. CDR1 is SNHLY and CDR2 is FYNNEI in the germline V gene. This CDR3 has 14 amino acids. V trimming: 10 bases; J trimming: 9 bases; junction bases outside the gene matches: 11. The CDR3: CATLKDRAGSPLHF. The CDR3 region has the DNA TGTGCCACCCTGAAGGACAGGGCAGGTTCACCCCTCCACTTT.

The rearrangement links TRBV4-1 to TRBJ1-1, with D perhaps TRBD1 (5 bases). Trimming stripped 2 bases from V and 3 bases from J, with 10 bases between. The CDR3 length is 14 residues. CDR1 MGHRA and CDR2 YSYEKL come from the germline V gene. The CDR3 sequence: CASSQRRGYTEAFF. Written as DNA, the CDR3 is TGCGCCAGCAGCCAACGAAGGGGATACACTGAAGCTTTCTTT.